What follows describes a single TCR beta chain. Each CDR3 protein gets one entry after TCRdb re-called the RT-PCR reads with MiXCR. This sample has 400,000 to 500,000 distinct CDR3 sequences, with 15% to 20% found just once. This record belongs to a study of patients and donors after allogeneic stem cell transplantation. The CDR3 is made up of 13 amino acids. V lost 5 bases and J lost 5, with 10 bases in between. Sequencing input: blood, either unsorted or a sorted T cell fraction (not recorded which). The chain couples TRBV12-3 or TRBV12-4 to TRBJ2-1, with unresolved D. This clonotype was obtained from a human donor who was either an allogeneic HSCT recipient or a stem cell or donor lymphocyte infusion donor (not recorded which). It is not recorded whose cells these are; they may come from a transplant donor. The CDR3 nucleotides read TGTGCCAGCAGTCTCAGGACCCACAATGAGCAGTTCTTC. Translation: CASSLRTHNEQFF.